Below are 18 T cell receptor beta chains sequenced from a single sample in a study of CD8+ T cells in alopecia areata. Reverse transcribed after extraction, RNA yielded cDNA as the sequencing template. Clones were sequenced by immunoSEQ multiplex PCR, and TCRdb holds only the in-frame ones, with some missing. The sample carries 150,000 to 250,000 clones, 55% to 70% recorded once. Treatment given: oral pan-JAK inhibitor, 5-10 mg twice daily. The sequencing here drew on CD4+ T cells sorted from blood, taken at week 24, from a patient treated with tofacitinib. The receptors here all came from a human donor with alopecia areata.

This clone turned up a few times. The rearrangement joins TRBV6-6 to TRBJ1-5; TRBD1 is a possible D gene (5 bases). Germline loops: CDR1 MNHNY, CDR2 SVGAGI (reference sequence). Deletions cut 7 bases from V and 3 bases from J, with 13 bases between. This CDR3 comprises 14 residues. CDR3 protein: CASIADRANQPQHF. Here the CDR3 DNA reads TGTGCCAGCATTGCAGACAGAGCCAATCAGCCCCAGCATTTT.

This clone appeared a few times. The same CDR3 also results from other DNA sequences found in this sample. This rearrangement joins TRBV5-1 to TRBJ2-7, with 10 bases lining up with TRBD1. From germline, CDR1 is SGHRS and CDR2 YFSETQ. Losses at the gene ends were 0 bases for V and 5 bases for J; bases not matched to a gene: 2. This CDR3 has 14 amino acids. In nucleotides, the CDR3 is TGCGCCAGCAGCTTGGGACAGGGGGCGCACGAGCAGTACTTC. Its protein product is CASSLGQGAHEQYF.

The chain has TRBV4-3 and TRBJ2-7; TRBD2 matches at 12 bases. The CDR3 is 16 residues long. V trimming: 0 bases; J trimming: 5 bases; junction bases outside the gene matches: 5. The V gene's germline CDR1 is LGHNA and CDR2 YSLEER. The DNA of the CDR3 is TGCGCCAGCAGCCAAGATCCTAGCGGGAGGGCCGACGAGCAGTACTTC. This encodes CASSQDPSGRADEQYF.

This clone showed up just once. This rearrangement joins TRBV4-3 to TRBJ2-5, with D possibly TRBD1 on 5 matching bases. V was cut by 0 bases and J by 5 bases, with 13 bases left in between. Germline V CDR1 and CDR2: LGHNA, YSLEER. The CDR3 is 15 amino acids. The CDR3 reads CASSQDRRKGETQYF. The CDR3 coding sequence is TGCGCCAGCAGCCAAGACCGGCGAAAGGGGGAGACCCAGTACTTC.

The V call is TRBV11-2, the J call TRBJ2-2; the match to TRBD1 covers 7 bases. The V gene end was trimmed by 1 base and the J gene end by 0 bases; junction bases not matched to a gene: 2. Germline V gene lookup returns CDR1 SGHAT and CDR2 FQNNGV. CDR3 length: 16 amino acids. The CDR3 reads CASSLGQGANTGELFF. The CDR3 nucleotides are TGTGCCAGCAGCTTAGGACAGGGCGCGAACACCGGGGAGCTGTTTTTT.

This clone is termed medium-sized. V and J are TRBV2 and TRBJ1-2, with D perhaps TRBD1 (6 bases). V was clipped by 1 base and J by 7 bases, with 10 bases between them. Germline V gene sequence: CDR1 SNHLY, CDR2 FYNNEI. The CDR3 has 13 amino acids. DNA for the CDR3: TGTGCCAGCAGTGAAGTGAGAGGGGGTGGCTACACCTTC. Translated: CASSEVRGGGYTF.

This chain uses TRBV7-9 with TRBJ2-1; 16 bases map to TRBD2. Germline CDR1 and CDR2: SEHNR and FQNEAQ (reference sequence). The ends lost 5 bases at V and 9 bases at J; junction bases unmatched: 10. The CDR3 covers 17 residues. CDR3 bases: TGTGCCAGCAGCCAGATGGGGGGACTAGCGGGAGGGACTGAGCAGTTCTTC. This gives the protein CASSQMGGLAGGTEQFF.

This clone was counted a few times. V gene TRBV7-2 combines with J gene TRBJ1-5; TRBD1 matches at 7 bases. From germline, CDR1 is SGHTA and CDR2 FQGNSA. V gave up 1 base and J gave up 7 bases; unmatched junction bases: 4. This CDR3 has 14 residues. CDR3 loop: CASSLGQTGQPQHF. CDR3 sequence (DNA): TGTGCCAGCAGCTTAGGACAGACAGGGCAGCCCCAGCATTTT.

This chain uses TRBV18 with TRBJ1-5; 10 bases line up with TRBD1. The trim removed 3 bases at V and 0 bases at J, leaving 5 bases unmatched. The CDR3 runs to 17 residues. The germline V gene encodes CDR1 KGHSH and CDR2 LQKENI. CDR3 in amino acids: CASSPGTGVSSNQPQHF. DNA of the CDR3: TGTGCCAGCTCACCGGGGACAGGGGTGTCTAGCAATCAGCCCCAGCATTTT.

This clone was recorded a few times. The genes are TRBV5-5 and TRBJ2-1; D possibly uses TRBD1 or TRBD2 (5 bases each). Germline V lookup: CDR1 SGHKS, CDR2 YYEKEE (reference sequence). The CDR3 contains 15 residues. Trimming pared 0 bases from V and 6 bases from J, leaving 13 bases between. This chain's CDR3 is CASSLAPTGANEQFF. In nucleotides, the CDR3 is TGTGCCAGCAGCTTGGCCCCTACCGGGGCCAATGAGCAGTTCTTC.

This clone was counted between two and nine times. The chain combines TRBV7-2 with TRBJ1-2; D is perhaps TRBD1 (5 bases). Germline lookup yields CDR1 SGHTA and CDR2 FQGNSA. This CDR3 contains 14 residues. Trimming removed 5 bases from V and 6 bases from J, with 16 bases in between. In nucleotides, the CDR3 is TGTGCCAGCAGCCCACGCGCAGGGAGGGATGGCTACACCTTC. This encodes CASSPRAGRDGYTF.

The chain has TRBV9 and TRBJ2-3; TRBD2 aligns across 7 bases. This CDR3 spans 16 amino acids. Germline V lookup: CDR1 SGDLS, CDR2 YYNGEE. V lost 0 bases, J lost 5 bases, and 9 bases stayed unmatched. The CDR3, as DNA: TGTGCCAGCAGCGTAGTTGGGAGGGCCGGAGGAGATACGCAGTATTTT. Its translation is CASSVVGRAGGDTQYF.

The rearrangement uses TRBV30 and TRBJ1-4; D is possibly TRBD1 (5 bases). Trimming removed 3 bases from V and 10 bases from J, with 15 bases in between. Germline CDR1 and CDR2: GTSNPN and SVGIG (reference sequence). The CDR3 runs 13 residues. The CDR3 is CAWRGAGTGKLFF. As DNA, the CDR3 is TGTGCCTGGAGAGGAGCCGGGACCGGAAAACTGTTTTTT.

This clone was seen a handful of times. CDR3 nucleotide sequence: TGTGCCTGGGTGACTAGCGGGAGCATCAATGAGCAGTTCTTC. Its translation is CAWVTSGSINEQFF. V gene TRBV30 combines with J gene TRBJ2-1; 12 nucleotides line up with TRBD2. The germline V gene has CDR1 GTSNPN and CDR2 SVGIG (reference sequence). V lost 5 bases to trimming and J lost 6 bases; unmatched junction nucleotides: 5. The CDR3 covers 14 residues. Using reference TRBV30 and TRBJ2-1 for the parts outside the CDR3, the full variable domain is SQTIHQWPATLVQPVGSPLSLECTVEGTSNPNLYWYRQAAGRGLQLLFYSVGIGQISSEVPQNLSASRPQDRQFILSSKKLLLSDSGFYLCAWVTSGSINEQFFGPGTRLTVL.

This chain links TRBV29-1 with TRBJ2-1; no firm D call. Germline V lookup: CDR1 SQVTM, CDR2 ANQGSEA. The V end lost 4 bases, the J end lost 2 bases, and 9 bases lay between the germline ends. The length of the CDR3 is 13 residues. The CDR3 spells CSVGKDTYNEQFF. Written as DNA, the CDR3 is TGCAGCGTTGGTAAGGATACCTACAATGAGCAGTTCTTC.

The rearrangement joins TRBV9 to TRBJ1-2; D uncertain. The germline V and J ends were trimmed by 4 bases and 3 bases, with 4 bases remaining between them. Germline CDR1 and CDR2: SGDLS and YYNGEE. CDR3 length: 11 amino acids. In DNA form, the CDR3 reads TGTGCCAGCAGCCTTGACTATGGCTACACCTTC. It specifies CASSLDYGYTF.

The chain couples TRBV7-3 to TRBJ2-3; D uncertain. V lost 2 bases, J lost 8 bases, and 11 bases lay in between. Germline-derived CDR1 and CDR2 are SGHTA and FQGTGA. The CDR3 sequence is 13 residues long. CDR3 sequence reads: CASSLSAGGTQYF. The CDR3 region has the DNA TGTGCCAGCAGCTTATCTGCCGGTGGTACGCAGTATTTT.

This clone turned up a few times. The chain recombines TRBV27 with TRBJ2-1; D remains unclear. Germline CDR1 and CDR2: MNHEY and SMNVEV (reference sequence). The V gene lost 3 bases and the J gene lost 7 bases, with 4 bases spanning the gap. The CDR3 is made up of 11 amino acids. CDR3 region: CASSFWNEQFF. The CDR3, as DNA: TGTGCCAGCAGTTTTTGGAATGAGCAGTTCTTC.